This TCR beta chain emerged from a study of T cells expressing NK-cell markers. The CDR3 sequence is 15 residues long. On this clonotype itself: Its antigen remains unidentified.

Study-level findings and limits: Whether expanded NKG2C+ T cell clones were HCMV specific stayed uncertain.

The cDNA for TCR beta came from 5'RACE template switching with UMIs. TCRdb reprocessed the 5' RACE reads and reports one entry per CDR3 protein, with no DNA. The listing records roughly 420,000 distinct CDR3 sequences. This clonotype originated in a woman between 18 and 70 years old in good health. The sequencing input was blood T cells: a sorted CD56 or NKG2C T cell subset, CD4+ or CD8+ T cells, or bulk PBMC T cells (not recorded which). The V gene is TRBV12-3 or TRBV12-4, the J gene TRBJ1-5; TCRdb's D call, TRBD1, is unchecked because there is no DNA. CDR3 loop: CASSSISGQSQPQHF.